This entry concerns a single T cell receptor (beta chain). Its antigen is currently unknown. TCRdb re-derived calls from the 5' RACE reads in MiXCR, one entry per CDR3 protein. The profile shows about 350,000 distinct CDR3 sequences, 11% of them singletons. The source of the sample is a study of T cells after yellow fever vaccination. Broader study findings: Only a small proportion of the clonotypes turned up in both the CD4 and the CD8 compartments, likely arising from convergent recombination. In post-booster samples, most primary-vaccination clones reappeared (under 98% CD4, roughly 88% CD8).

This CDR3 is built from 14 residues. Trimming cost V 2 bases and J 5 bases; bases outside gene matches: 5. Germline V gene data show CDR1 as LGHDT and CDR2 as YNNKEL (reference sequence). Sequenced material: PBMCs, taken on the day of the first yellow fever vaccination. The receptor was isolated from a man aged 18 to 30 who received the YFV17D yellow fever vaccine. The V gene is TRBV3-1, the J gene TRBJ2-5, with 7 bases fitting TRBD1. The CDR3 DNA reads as TGTGCCAGCAGCCAAAAAATGGACAGGGAGACCCAGTACTTC. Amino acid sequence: CASSQKMDRETQYF.